These 17 T cell receptor beta chains were all obtained from the same sample, sequenced in a study of blood T cell repertoires in COVID-19. Data came from immunoSEQ multiplex PCR; TCRdb stores just in-frame clones and leaves some out. The profile shows 130,000 or so clones, around three quarters of them singletons. Sequences were obtained from peripheral blood. All receptors come from a human donor in a cohort sampled during active COVID-19.

A remark on this clone: The sample has other DNA sequences that encode this CDR3 too. This rearrangement joins TRBV11-3 to TRBJ2-1, with 7 bases lining up with TRBD1. Looked up from germline, CDR1 is SGHNT and CDR2 is YENEEA. The trim removed 5 bases at V and 6 bases at J, leaving 7 bases unmatched. The CDR3 runs to 14 residues. The CDR3 region is CASSPSGGSNEQFF. The CDR3 DNA reads as TGTGCCAGCAGCCCTTCAGGGGGAAGCAATGAGCAGTTCTTC.

This clone came up once. The CDR3 protein is CASSLQENTEAFF. CDR3 in DNA: TGCGCCAGCAGCTTACAGGAGAACACTGAAGCTTTCTTT. This chain connects TRBV5-1 to TRBJ1-1; D might be TRBD1 (5 bases). The CDR3 runs 13 residues. The V end was cut by 2 bases, the J end by 1 base, with 6 bases between. Germline values: CDR1 SGHRS, CDR2 YFSETQ.

The CDR3 coding sequence is TGTGCCAGTTCAGTAGTCGAGGGTAAGGTCTACGAGCAGTACTTC. Its translation is CASSVVEGKVYEQYF. The V and J genes are TRBV19 and TRBJ2-7, with D possibly matching TRBD2 (5 bases). CDR1 and CDR2 (germline): LNHDA, SQIVND (reference sequence). V was cut by 8 bases and J by 3 bases, with 20 bases left in between. The CDR3 contains 15 residues.

V usage is TRBV5-8 and J usage is TRBJ2-5; TRBD2 might be the D (6 bases). Germline lookup yields CDR1 SGHTS and CDR2 YDEGEE. V gave up 1 base and J gave up 5 bases, with 18 bases separating them. The CDR3 contains 16 residues. CDR3 sequence: CASSLSGTGTSETQYF. CDR3 sequence (DNA): TGTGCCAGCAGCTTGTCCGGGACTGGGACTTCCGAGACCCAGTACTTC.

CDR3 residues: CASSYNRGESGANVLTF. The CDR3 nucleotides are TGTGCCAGCAGCTACAACAGGGGAGAGTCCGGGGCCAACGTCCTGACTTTC. The V gene is TRBV14, the J gene TRBJ2-6; 7 positions match TRBD1. The CDR3 is made up of 17 amino acids. After removal of 5 bases from V and 4 bases from J, the junction contained 11 bases not matched to a gene. From germline, CDR1 is SGHDN and CDR2 FVKESK.

This clone was seen only a few times. The chain carries TRBV5-5 and TRBJ2-1, with TRBD2 identical over 9 bases. The V segment lost 3 bases and the J segment 3 bases; nucleotides outside the gene matches: 4. The CDR3 is made up of 15 amino acids. The germline gives CDR1 SGHKS, CDR2 YYEKEE (reference sequence). CDR3 nucleotides: TGTGCCAGCAGCTCCGAGCGGGGGGACTACAATGAGCAGTTCTTC. Translating gives CASSSERGDYNEQFF.

The chain has TRBV5-4 and TRBJ1-2; 8 nucleotides agree with TRBD1. CDR3 length: 14 amino acids. V gave up 4 bases and J gave up 2 bases; unmatched junction bases: 4. Germline V gives CDR1 SGHNT, CDR2 YYREEE (reference sequence). The chain's CDR3 is CASSVRQGNYGYTF. Here the CDR3 DNA reads TGTGCCAGCAGCGTCAGACAGGGGAACTATGGCTACACCTTC.

The rearrangement links TRBV6-6 to TRBJ2-7; 8 bases map to TRBD1. In germline, CDR1 is MNHNY, CDR2 SVGAGI (reference sequence). The CDR3 is 14 amino acids. After removal of 6 bases from V and 5 bases from J, the junction contained 9 bases not matched to a gene. CDR3 protein: CASRPRQGSNEQYF. CDR3 nucleotide sequence: TGTGCCAGCAGGCCAAGACAGGGGAGCAACGAGCAGTACTTC.

The J gene is TRBJ2-7, the V gene TRBV19, with D perhaps matching TRBD2 (5 bases). Germline V gives CDR1 LNHDA, CDR2 SQIVND (reference sequence). The CDR3 sequence is 15 residues long. V lost 5 bases, J lost 0 bases, and 14 bases lay in between. CDR3 protein: CASSEGSSNSYEQYF. The DNA for the CDR3 is TGTGCCAGTAGTGAAGGGAGCAGCAACTCCTACGAGCAGTACTTC.

V usage is TRBV19 and J usage is TRBJ1-3; TRBD1 is a possible D gene (6 bases). Germline CDR1 and CDR2: LNHDA and SQIVND (reference sequence). Deletions cut 7 bases from V and 3 bases from J, with 10 bases between. The CDR3 is 13 residues long. The DNA for the CDR3 is TGTGCCAGTATGGGGGACATTGGAAACACCATATATTTT. Its protein is CASMGDIGNTIYF.

This clone was observed once. CDR3 loop: CATSGHGAGGPDTQYF. In nucleotides, the CDR3 is TGTGCCACCAGTGGCCATGGGGCGGGGGGCCCAGATACGCAGTATTTT. The chain is built from TRBV24-1 and TRBJ2-3, with TRBD2 matching over 8 bases. The CDR3 sequence is 16 residues long. The trim removed 5 bases at V and 4 bases at J, leaving 10 bases unmatched. Germline V gene data show CDR1 as KGHDR and CDR2 as SFDVKD.

The chain links TRBV3-1 (or the pseudogene TRBV3-2) to TRBJ2-7; 8 bases fit TRBD1. The CDR3 covers 16 residues. Germline assignment: CDR1 LGHDT and CDR2 YNNKEL (reference sequence). V lost 0 bases and J lost 3; bases outside the gene matches: 7. The CDR3 loop reads CASSQDPGTGIYEQYF. CDR3 nucleotide sequence: TGTGCCAGCAGCCAAGATCCGGGGACAGGCATCTACGAGCAGTACTTC.

This clone was observed once. V is TRBV4-1 and J is TRBJ2-7; 9 bases align to TRBD1. With V trimmed by 4 bases and J by 5 bases, 12 bases remained unmatched. CDR3 length equals 16 residues. The germline V gene has CDR1 MGHRA and CDR2 YSYEKL. The CDR3: CASSPSGRQGGHEQYF. Written as DNA, the CDR3 is TGCGCCAGCAGCCCGTCCGGTAGACAGGGGGGCCACGAGCAGTACTTC.

CDR3 DNA sequence: TGTGCCAGCAGCCGCGGCGAGGAAGAGACCCAGTACTTC. Translated: CASSRGEEETQYF. The chain combines TRBV5-4 with TRBJ2-5; D ambiguous. There are 13 residues in the CDR3. Germline values: CDR1 SGHNT, CDR2 YYREEE (reference sequence). V lost 4 bases to trimming and J lost 3 bases, with 10 bases between them. The whole variable domain, filled in from reference TRBV5-4 and TRBJ2-5, reads ETGVTQSPTHLIKTRGQQVTLRCSSQSGHNTVSWYQQALGQGPQFIFQYYREEENGRGNFPPRFSGLQFPNYSSELNVNALELDDSALYLCASSRGEEETQYFGPGTRLLVL.

This clone was seen a single time. The chain joins TRBV18 to TRBJ1-5, with TRBD1 matching over 9 bases. V gave up 3 bases and J gave up 1 base; unmatched junction bases: 4. CDR1 is KGHSH, CDR2 LQKENI, per germline. There are 16 residues in the CDR3. The CDR3 loop is CASSPGQGKSNQPQHF. Here the CDR3 DNA reads TGTGCCAGCTCACCGGGACAGGGTAAGAGCAATCAGCCCCAGCATTTT.

The chain joins TRBV6-5 to TRBJ1-2; TRBD1 matches at 8 bases. Germline CDR1 reads MNHEY; CDR2 reads SVGAGI. Trimming cost V 5 bases and J 8 bases; bases outside gene matches: 10. The CDR3 spans 14 residues. In nucleotides, the CDR3 is TGTGCCAGCAGTAGGACCGGGACAGGTGGAGGCTACACCTTC. Translated: CASSRTGTGGGYTF.

The chain has TRBV9 and TRBJ1-2; TRBD1 aligns across 10 bases. CDR3 length: 17 amino acids. In germline, CDR1 is SGDLS, CDR2 YYNGEE. V trimming: 4 bases; J trimming: 4 bases; junction bases outside the gene matches: 13. The CDR3 loop is CASSKPGTGAGAYGYTF. The DNA for the CDR3 is TGTGCCAGCAGCAAACCAGGGACAGGGGCTGGGGCCTATGGCTACACCTTC.